This TCR beta chain came from a study of OX40 agonist ivuxolimab in advanced cancers. At the level of the study: Partial responses occurred in three patients (one hepatocellular carcinoma, two cutaneous melanoma).

This clone was observed a single time. TCRdb's table, derived via immunoSEQ multiplex PCR, lists solely in-frame clones and lacks some. Of tens of thousands of clones listed, roughly nine tenths are singletons. J was trimmed by 7 bases and V by 5 bases; bases with no gene match: 7. The CDR3 spans 14 residues. Per the germline V gene, CDR1 is MNHEY and CDR2 is SVGAGI. The starting material was CD4+ or CD8+ T cells sorted from blood, obtained in a trial of the OX40 agonist ivuxolimab. The rearrangement joins TRBV6-5 to TRBJ2-7, with 11 bases identical to TRBD2. The sequence derives from an adult with an advanced solid tumor such as melanoma, head and neck, liver or kidney cancer. In nucleotides, the CDR3 is TGTGCCAGCAGTCGACTAGCGGGGAAGGGGGAGCAGTACTTC. Protein: CASSRLAGKGEQYF.